Listed here is a single T cell receptor (beta chain). Its antigen remains unidentified. The V gene end was trimmed by 4 bases and the J gene end by 7 bases; junction bases not matched to a gene: 6. CDR1 SGHRS and CDR2 YFSETQ come from the germline V gene. CDR3 length: 14 residues. The sample belongs to a study of shared clonotypes between healthy human individuals. Study-level findings and limits: Richness estimates generally favored naive over memory subsets. Donors were few, which limited the genetic and exposure-history diversity represented.

The table came from immunoSEQ multiplex PCR; TCRdb's copy has only in-frame clones and leaves some out. The table has 2 million or so clones, 95% seen once; the top ten hold more than 0.1%. Sequencing was carried out using naive CD4+ T cells sorted from blood. As to subset: CD45RA+ positively selected. The TCR was taken from a man aged 18 to 29 in good health. The gene calls are TRBV5-1 and TRBJ1-4, with TRBD1 matching over 8 bases. The CDR3 DNA sequence: TGCGCCAGCAGCCAGGGACAGGAGACTGAAAAACTGTTTTTT. It yields the protein CASSQGQETEKLFF. The full variable domain, rest sourced from reference TRBV5-1 and TRBJ1-4, is KAGVTQTPRYLIKTRGQQVTLSCSPISGHRSVSWYQQTPGQGLQFLFEYFSETQRNKGNFPGRFSGRQFSNSRSEMNVSTLELGDSALYLCASSQGQETEKLFFGSGTQLSVL.